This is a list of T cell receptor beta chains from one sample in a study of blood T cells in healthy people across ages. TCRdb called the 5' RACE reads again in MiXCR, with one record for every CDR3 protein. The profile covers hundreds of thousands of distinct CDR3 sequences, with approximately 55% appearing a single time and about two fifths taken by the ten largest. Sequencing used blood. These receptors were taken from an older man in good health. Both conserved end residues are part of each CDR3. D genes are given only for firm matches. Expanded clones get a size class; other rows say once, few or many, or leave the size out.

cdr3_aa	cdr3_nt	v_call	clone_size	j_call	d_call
CSARDAGGREQYF	TGCAGTGCTAGAGATGCGGGGGGTCGCGAGCAGTACTTC	TRBV20-1	.	TRBJ2-7	TRBD2
CASSFTSLAGGLGTQYF	TGCGCCAGCAGCTTTACCAGTCTAGCGGGAGGGCTGGGGACCCAGTACTTC	TRBV5-1	.	TRBJ2-5	TRBD2
CASSRLAGKNEQFF	TGTGCCAGCAGCAGACTAGCGGGAAAGAATGAGCAGTTCTTC	TRBV27	.	TRBJ2-1	TRBD2
CASSPGTGNIQYF	TGTGCCAGCAGCCCCGGGACAGGGAACATTCAGTACTTC	TRBV7-2	many	TRBJ2-4	TRBD1
CASSIGRNEQFF	TGTGCCAGCAGCATCGGACGGAATGAGCAGTTCTTC	TRBV11-1	.	TRBJ2-1	.
CSAIGIVTGYEQYF	TGCAGTGCTATAGGGATAGTCACTGGGTACGAGCAGTACTTC	TRBV20-1	.	TRBJ2-7	.
CSARDTGTNEKLFF	TGCAGTGCTAGAGATACAGGGACTAATGAAAAACTGTTTTTT	TRBV20-1	few	TRBJ1-4	.
CASSFRGQVSYNEQFF	TGCGCCAGCAGCTTTCGAGGACAGGTCTCCTACAATGAGCAGTTCTTC	TRBV5-1	.	TRBJ2-1	TRBD1
CSAREGAISAFF	TGCAGTGCTAGGGAGGGGGCGATTTCAGCTTTCTTT	TRBV20-1	many	TRBJ1-1	TRBD1
CASSLSALQGGTWELFF	TGTGCCAGCAGCTTAAGCGCCCTGCAGGGTGGGACCTGGGAGCTGTTTTTT	TRBV7-2	.	TRBJ2-2	.
CASRAPGQSFYGYTF	TGTGCCAGCAGGGCACCGGGACAGAGTTTCTATGGCTACACCTTC	TRBV12-3/TRBV12-4	.	TRBJ1-2	TRBD1
CASKRDLWETQYF	TGTGCCAGCAAAAGGGATCTCTGGGAGACCCAGTACTTC	TRBV27	.	TRBJ2-5	.
CASGVAGGGAYEQYF	TGTGCCAGCGGGGTAGCGGGAGGGGGTGCCTACGAGCAGTACTTC	TRBV7-2	.	TRBJ2-7	TRBD2
CASRGDQANTGELFF	TGTGCCAGCAGGGGAGATCAAGCGAACACCGGGGAGCTGTTTTTT	TRBV6-2/TRBV6-3	.	TRBJ2-2	.
CSAGNTASNQPQHF	TGCAGTGCTGGTAACACGGCCTCCAATCAGCCCCAGCATTTT	TRBV20-1	.	TRBJ1-5	.
CASSGGWTYEQYF	TGTGCCAGCAGTGGGGGTTGGACCTACGAGCAGTACTTC	TRBV2	.	TRBJ2-7	.
CASSEGGTGYGYTF	TGCGCCAGCAGCGAGGGGGGGACAGGCTATGGCTACACCTTC	TRBV5-1	.	TRBJ1-2	TRBD1
CASSTGGPRSYNEQFF	TGTGCCAGCAGTACGGGTGGGCCCCGCTCCTACAATGAGCAGTTCTTC	TRBV27	.	TRBJ2-1	.
CASSFSGAGDASYEQYF	TGCGCCAGCAGCTTTAGTGGAGCGGGAGACGCTTCCTACGAGCAGTACTTC	TRBV5-1	.	TRBJ2-7	TRBD2
CATSSGRSGLRTDTQYF	TGTGCCACCAGCAGCGGCCGGTCGGGACTTCGCACAGATACGCAGTATTTT	TRBV15	.	TRBJ2-3	.
CASSPPGSTDTQYF	TGTGCCAGCTCACCACCAGGCAGCACAGATACGCAGTATTTT	TRBV18	.	TRBJ2-3	.
CASSYSRSGTGPSSYNEQYF	TGTGCCAGCAGTTACTCGAGATCTGGGACGGGGCCCAGCTCCTACAATGAGCAGTACTTC	TRBV6-5	.	TRBJ2-7	.
CASSYGYSRASSKEQYF	TGTGCCAGCAGTTACGGGTATAGTAGGGCGTCGTCCAAAGAGCAGTACTTC	TRBV6-6	.	TRBJ2-7	.
CASSPLPGPDSPLHF	TGTGCCAGCTCACCGCTTCCAGGGCCCGATTCACCTCTCCACTTT	TRBV18	.	TRBJ1-6	.
CASSQDRGSFGEQFF	TGTGCCAGCAGCCAAGATCGCGGGAGTTTTGGTGAGCAGTTCTTC	TRBV14	.	TRBJ2-1	TRBD2
CSAEGGGWFF	TGCAGCGCCGAAGGCGGCGGTTGGTTCTTC	TRBV29-1	few	TRBJ2-1	.
CASRGPGTGRETQYF	TGTGCCAGCAGGGGACCAGGGACAGGGCGGGAGACCCAGTACTTC	TRBV28	few	TRBJ2-5	TRBD1
CASSLGFRATQYF	TGTGCCAGCAGTTTAGGTTTCAGGGCAACCCAGTACTTC	TRBV12-3/TRBV12-4	.	TRBJ2-5	.